Shown below are 32 T cell receptor beta chains from a single sample sequenced in a study of shared clonotypes between healthy human individuals. The naive CD8 population came from CD45RO-negative cells selected for CCR7, without terminally differentiated effector memory CD45RA+ cells. Clones were read by immunoSEQ multiplex PCR, and TCRdb kept only the in-frame ones, dropping some. In the table there are approximately 740,000 clones, more than 85% of which are singletons. Sequencing was done on a sample of naive CD8+ T cells sorted from blood. The receptors derive from a man in his thirties or forties in good health.

The V and J genes are TRBV6-4 and TRBJ2-7; D is perhaps TRBD2 (6 bases). The CDR3 sequence is 14 residues long. Germline CDR1 MRHNA, CDR2 SNTAGT. V was clipped by 4 bases and J by 1 base, with 11 bases between them. The CDR3 loop is CASSAGTGSYEQYF. The DNA of the CDR3 is TGTGCCAGCAGTGCCGGGACTGGATCCTACGAGCAGTACTTC.

The chain's CDR3 is CASSQVIGGSGYTF. CDR3 sequence (DNA): TGTGCCAGCAGCCAAGTAATAGGGGGGAGCGGCTACACCTTC. The V call is TRBV14, the J call TRBJ1-2, with D tentatively TRBD1 (6 bases). Trimming removed 1 base at V and 8 bases at J, with 14 bases between. CDR1 and CDR2 (germline): SGHDN, FVKESK. The CDR3 covers 14 residues.

The rearrangement links TRBV6-6 to TRBJ2-3; 9 bases map to TRBD2. Germline CDR1 and CDR2: MNHNY and SVGAGI (reference sequence). CDR3 size: 16 residues. V shed 8 bases, J shed 2 bases, and the junction held 11 bases outside the gene matches. The CDR3 region is CASGSSPSGNTDTQYF. CDR3 in DNA: TGTGCCAGCGGTTCGAGTCCTAGCGGGAACACAGATACGCAGTATTTT.

CDR3 region: CATSRSDSNYEQYF. The CDR3 coding sequence is TGTGCCACCAGCAGATCGGACTCGAACTACGAGCAGTACTTC. V usage is TRBV15 and J usage is TRBJ2-7, with a tentative D call TRBD2 (5 bases). V was pared by 2 bases and J by 3 bases, with 11 bases between. The CDR3 has 14 residues. The V gene's germline CDR1 is LNHNV and CDR2 YYDKDF (reference sequence).

This rearrangement joins TRBV7-9 to TRBJ2-2; the match to TRBD2 covers 8 bases. V lost 4 bases to trimming and J lost 8 bases; unmatched junction nucleotides: 15. The CDR3 runs 17 residues. The V gene's germline CDR1 is SEHNR and CDR2 FQNEAQ (reference sequence). The CDR3: CASSSPLPGLGWGELFF. Written as DNA, the CDR3 is TGTGCCAGCAGCTCACCTCTTCCGGGACTAGGATGGGGGGAGCTGTTTTTT.

Note on this clone: Other nucleotide sequences in the sample specify the same CDR3. The rearrangement links TRBV5-1 to TRBJ2-7; no definite D call. Looked up from germline, CDR1 is SGHRS and CDR2 is YFSETQ. Trimming removed 0 bases from V and 6 bases from J, with 4 bases in between. This CDR3 comprises 11 residues. CDR3 in amino acids: CASSLAGEQYF. The CDR3 nucleotides read TGCGCCAGCAGCTTGGCAGGCGAGCAGTACTTC.

CDR3: CASSFRGKRTYEQYF. In nucleotides, the CDR3 is TGTGCCAGCAGTTTCCGGGGAAAGAGGACCTACGAGCAGTACTTC. This chain connects TRBV28 to TRBJ2-7; weak D call: TRBD2 (5 bases). Trimming took 3 bases from V and 2 from J, leaving 14 bases between them. The CDR3 runs 15 residues. Germline CDR1 reads MDHEN; CDR2 reads SYDVKM.

V and J are TRBV27 and TRBJ2-7; no firm D call. Trimming removed 6 bases from V and 3 bases from J, with 18 bases in between. The germline CDR1 and CDR2 sequences are MNHEY and SMNVEV (reference sequence). The CDR3 totals 15 residues. The CDR3 DNA reads TGTGCCAGCAGAGTCAGTAGGGCTGGCTTCTACGAGCAGTACTTC. It yields the protein CASRVSRAGFYEQYF.

For this clone: Within the sample, other DNA sequences also encode this same CDR3. This chain connects TRBV27 to TRBJ2-7; 10 bases are a match to TRBD1. This CDR3 region has 14 residues. CDR1 and CDR2 from the germline V gene are MNHEY and SMNVEV (reference sequence). V lost 5 bases and J lost 2; bases outside the gene matches: 3. CDR3 nucleotide sequence: TGTGCCAGCAGTCTCGGACAGGGGGCCTACGAGCAGTACTTC. It yields the protein CASSLGQGAYEQYF.

The chain carries TRBV2 and TRBJ1-1; 8 positions match TRBD1. CDR1 is SNHLY and CDR2 is FYNNEI in the germline V gene. The CDR3 is 15 residues long. Losses at the gene ends were 2 bases for V and 8 bases for J; bases not matched to a gene: 10. The CDR3 loop is CASSELVSGGAEAFF. CDR3 bases: TGTGCCAGCAGTGAACTTGTTTCAGGGGGCGCGGAAGCTTTCTTT.

This clone was found once. The chain couples TRBV29-1 to TRBJ2-7; 8 nucleotides match TRBD1. This CDR3 is 13 amino acids long. The J segment lost 0 bases and the V segment lost 7 bases, leaving 5 bases of the junction unmatched. CDR1 is SQVTM and CDR2 is ANQGSEA in the germline V gene. The CDR3 nucleotides read TGCAGCGCAAGACAGGGGCACTCCTACGAGCAGTACTTC. Its translation is CSARQGHSYEQYF.

V and J are TRBV28 and TRBJ2-2; the D gene is possibly TRBD2 (6 bases). The CDR3 covers 16 residues. The V end lost 3 bases, the J end lost 0 bases, and 11 bases lay between the germline ends. Germline-derived CDR1 and CDR2 are MDHEN and SYDVKM. CDR3 bases: TGTGCCAGCAGTTTCTCGGACTATACGAACACCGGGGAGCTGTTTTTT. Translation: CASSFSDYTNTGELFF.

The chain uses TRBV28 and TRBJ2-5; D not certain. This CDR3 is 13 amino acids long. Germline lookup yields CDR1 MDHEN and CDR2 SYDVKM. V was pared by 6 bases and J by 8 bases, with 16 bases between. CDR3 DNA sequence: TGTGCCAGCAGCCTGGACCACCCTCAAACCCAGTACTTC. Protein product: CASSLDHPQTQYF.

The CDR3, as DNA: TGTGCCAGCAGCCATGGGACTAGCGGGAATACAGACTACAATGAGCAGTTCTTC. Amino acids: CASSHGTSGNTDYNEQFF. The rearrangement links TRBV7-8 to TRBJ2-1; TRBD2 aligns across 13 bases. Germline V lookup: CDR1 SGHVS, CDR2 FQNEAQ. After removal of 5 bases from V and 3 bases from J, the junction contained 10 bases not matched to a gene. The CDR3 is made up of 18 amino acids.

The chain recombines TRBV2 with TRBJ2-3; 8 nucleotides agree with TRBD2. Germline values: CDR1 SNHLY, CDR2 FYNNEI. V dropped 8 bases and J dropped 0; count of bases not matched to a gene: 7. The CDR3 consists of 15 residues. CDR3 sequence (DNA): TGTGCCAGCGGCCTAGCGGGCCTAAGCACAGATACGCAGTATTTT. Protein sequence: CASGLAGLSTDTQYF.

The rearrangement joins TRBV5-6 to TRBJ2-1, with 7 bases fitting TRBD1. CDR1 is SGHDT, CDR2 YYEEEE, per germline. J was trimmed by 9 bases and V by 4 bases; bases with no gene match: 10. The CDR3 runs to 14 residues. CDR3 amino acids: CASSPPTTGAEQFF. The CDR3 nucleotides are TGTGCCAGCAGCCCCCCTACCACAGGGGCTGAGCAGTTCTTC. The full variable domain, its missing parts supplied by reference TRBV5-6 and TRBJ2-1, is DAGVTQSPTHLIKTRGQQVTLRCSPKSGHDTVSWYQQALGQGPQFIFQYYEEEERQRGNFPDRFSGHQFPNYSSELNVNALLLGDSALYLCASSPPTTGAEQFFGPGTRLTVL.

The chain uses TRBV4-1 and TRBJ2-1; possible D gene TRBD1, 6 bases. Germline CDR1 is MGHRA and CDR2 is YSYEKL. V lost 2 bases to trimming and J lost 6 bases, with 14 bases between them. The CDR3 covers 15 residues. The CDR3: CASSQNRDMGNEQFF. CDR3 in DNA: TGCGCCAGCAGCCAAAACCGGGACATGGGCAATGAGCAGTTCTTC.

The chain recombines TRBV4-1 with TRBJ2-1; no firm D call. The V end lost 1 base, the J end lost 6 bases, and 7 bases lay between the germline ends. This CDR3 region has 13 residues. The germline V gene encodes CDR1 MGHRA and CDR2 YSYEKL. The CDR3 nucleotides are TGCGCCAGCAGCCAAGTTGGCAGCAATGAGCAGTTCTTC. Translating gives CASSQVGSNEQFF.

The chain links TRBV5-1 to TRBJ2-7; D not resolved. The V end lost 4 bases, the J end lost 1 base, and 15 bases lay between the germline ends. Looked up from germline, CDR1 is SGHRS and CDR2 is YFSETQ. CDR3 size: 15 residues. CDR3 protein: CASSPVSHLSYEQYF. The CDR3 nucleotides are TGCGCCAGCAGCCCCGTGTCACATTTATCCTACGAGCAGTACTTC.

The chain couples TRBV6-1 to TRBJ2-7; D unclear. Germline lookup yields CDR1 MNHNS and CDR2 SASEGT. The CDR3 has 13 residues. Trimming took off 0 bases at V and 4 bases at J, with 7 bases between the two ends. CDR3 region: CASSEATVYEQYF. In DNA form, the CDR3 reads TGTGCCAGCAGTGAAGCTACGGTGTACGAGCAGTACTTC.

This chain links TRBV7-9 with TRBJ2-2; TRBD2 matches 12 bases. This CDR3 contains 17 residues. The germline CDR1 and CDR2 sequences are SEHNR and FQNEAQ (reference sequence). The J segment lost 3 bases and the V segment lost 6 bases, leaving 8 bases of the junction unmatched. This CDR3 is CASSSTSGRLYTGELFF. As DNA, the CDR3 is TGTGCCAGCAGTTCGACTAGCGGGAGACTATACACCGGGGAGCTGTTTTTT.

The genes are TRBV7-9 and TRBJ2-7; 8 nucleotides agree with TRBD1. The CDR3 covers 16 residues. J lost 2 bases, V lost 5 bases, and 11 bases had no gene match. The germline gives CDR1 SEHNR, CDR2 FQNEAQ (reference sequence). The CDR3 sequence is CASSPIPGQDTYEQYF. In DNA, the CDR3 is TGTGCCAGCAGCCCCATACCGGGACAGGATACCTACGAGCAGTACTTC.

The chain combines TRBV27 with TRBJ2-3; D is perhaps TRBD2 (5 bases). The CDR3 has 13 residues. Germline V gene sequence: CDR1 MNHEY, CDR2 SMNVEV (reference sequence). V was shortened by 8 bases and J by 8 bases, with 17 bases between the two germline ends. The CDR3 bases are TGTGCCAGCGGCGGGCTCAAAGGTAGTACGCAGTATTTT. Amino acid sequence: CASGGLKGSTQYF.

The chain carries TRBV5-1 and TRBJ1-4; D may be TRBD1 (5 bases). The CDR3 length is 16 residues. V lost 0 bases, J lost 0 bases, and 9 bases lay in between. CDR1 SGHRS and CDR2 YFSETQ come from the germline V gene. This CDR3 is CASSLVGGATNEKLFF. In nucleotides, the CDR3 is TGCGCCAGCAGCTTGGTGGGGGGAGCAACTAATGAAAAACTGTTTTTT.

This clone came up once. CDR3: CASSSDRSSGANVLTF. The CDR3 DNA is TGTGCCAGCAGCTCGGACAGGAGCTCTGGGGCCAACGTCCTGACTTTC. This chain uses TRBV7-9 with TRBJ2-6; TRBD1 matches 7 bases. Germline trimming cut 4 bases from V and 0 bases from J; bases unmatched to any gene: 3. This CDR3 region has 16 residues. Germline CDR1 reads SEHNR; CDR2 reads FQNEAQ (reference sequence).

This clone has only one observation. CDR3 nucleotides: TGCGCCAGCAGCCAAATGGTGCTAGCGAAATACAATGAGCAGTTCTTC. Protein sequence: CASSQMVLAKYNEQFF. The chain combines TRBV4-1 with TRBJ2-1; maybe TRBD2 (6 bases). CDR3 length: 16 amino acids. The germline V gene encodes CDR1 MGHRA and CDR2 YSYEKL. V was cut by 2 bases and J by 4 bases, with 15 bases left in between.

The rearrangement joins TRBV28 to TRBJ2-7; D is undetermined. This CDR3 contains 13 residues. Germline V gene lookup returns CDR1 MDHEN and CDR2 SYDVKM. Trimming pared 6 bases from V and 2 bases from J, leaving 11 bases between. This CDR3 reads CASSPHSPYEQYF. CDR3 bases: TGTGCCAGCAGCCCCCATTCCCCCTACGAGCAGTACTTC.

The CDR3 DNA follows: TGTGCCAGCAACGGACTAGCGGGAGGCGGCCACAATGAGCAGTTCTTC. This gives the protein CASNGLAGGGHNEQFF. The chain uses TRBV27 and TRBJ2-1, with TRBD2 matching 14 bases. CDR1 is MNHEY and CDR2 is SMNVEV in the germline V gene (reference sequence). With V trimmed by 7 bases and J by 5 bases, 7 bases remained unmatched. The CDR3 spans 16 residues.

In regard to this clone: This sample includes further DNA sequences coding for the same CDR3. V and J are TRBV7-8 and TRBJ2-7, with 11 bases lining up with TRBD2. In germline, CDR1 is SGHVS, CDR2 FQNEAQ. V dropped 5 bases and J dropped 4; count of bases not matched to a gene: 4. This CDR3 contains 14 residues. CDR3 residues: CASSLRLAGYEQYF. CDR3 bases: TGTGCCAGCAGCCTAAGACTAGCGGGATACGAGCAGTACTTC.

The chain combines TRBV19 with TRBJ2-7; possibly TRBD1 for D (6 bases). Per the germline V gene, CDR1 is LNHDA and CDR2 is SQIVND (reference sequence). V lost 5 bases and J 0 bases, leaving 14 bases between the germline ends. The CDR3 extends over 15 amino acids. This CDR3 reads CASSPLWTDSYEQYF. CDR3 DNA: TGTGCCAGTAGTCCCCTCTGGACAGACTCCTACGAGCAGTACTTC.

This clone was detected once. The V call is TRBV5-4, the J call TRBJ2-7; perhaps D is TRBD1 or TRBD2 (6 bases each). V was clipped by 6 bases and J by 5 bases, with 21 bases between them. The CDR3 sequence is 15 residues long. Per germline, CDR1 SGHNT and CDR2 YYREEE (reference sequence). This chain's CDR3 is CASKEQGGGSHEQYF. For the CDR3, the DNA is TGTGCCAGCAAAGAACAGGGAGGAGGGTCCCACGAGCAGTACTTC.

Here the CDR3 DNA reads TGTGCCAGCAGCTTTAGTTGGTCACTCTCCTACAATGAGCAGTTCTTC. Translating it yields CASSFSWSLSYNEQFF. The chain is built from TRBV7-9 and TRBJ2-1; D not certain. The CDR3 consists of 16 residues. Germline values: CDR1 SEHNR, CDR2 FQNEAQ (reference sequence). Trimming stripped 3 bases from V and 0 bases from J, with 12 bases between.